What follows describes a single T cell receptor beta chain. The entry originates in a study of blood T cell repertoires in COVID-19. Overall study context: The United States, Italy and Spain were the sources of the acute and convalescent COVID-19 samples. T cells, B-cell-depleted T cells, or PBMCs provided the cDNA or gDNA that served as material.

In the source study's methods: By means of reference gene primer amplification, nucleated cell counts were estimated. Sequencing used immunoSEQ multiplex PCR; TCRdb keeps in-frame clones, though not all of them. V and J calls and clone size are copied from that table; D and trimming were computed from the DNA. Of about 200,000 clones in the sample, approximately 78% were seen once. The CDR3 has 13 residues. The germline V and J ends were trimmed by 1 base and 4 bases, with 7 bases remaining between them. Germline CDR1 is SGHVS and CDR2 is FQNEAQ. Sequencing input: peripheral blood. This receptor was identified in an elderly woman with COVID-19, enrolled during active disease. The chain uses TRBV7-8 and TRBJ1-2, with D possibly matching TRBD1 (6 bases). CDR3: CASSLGTVYGYTF. The CDR3 nucleotides are TGTGCCAGCAGCTTAGGGACAGTCTATGGCTACACCTTC. Using reference TRBV7-8 and TRBJ1-2 for the parts outside the CDR3, the full variable domain is GAGVSQSPRYKVAKRGQDVALRCDPISGHVSLFWYQQALGQGPEFLTYFQNEAQLDKSGLPSDRFFAERPEGSVSTLKIQRTQQEDSAVYLCASSLGTVYGYTFGSGTRLTVV.